A single sample is the source of the 16 T cell receptor beta chains below, sequenced in a study of monozygotic twins with inflammatory bowel disease. TCRdb reprocessed the 5' RACE reads; each CDR3 protein has one entry and no DNA is given. Recorded for this sample: roughly 150,000 distinct CDR3 sequences. The sample taken for sequencing was blood. Source of these receptors: a human donor with ulcerative colitis or Crohn's disease, or a healthy co-twin of an affected twin (not recorded which).

The rearrangement links TRBV5-1 to TRBJ2-1; there is no DNA to check the TCRdb D call of TRBD2. CDR3 length equals 16 residues. Germline CDR1 reads SGHRS; CDR2 reads YFSETQ. CDR3 region: CASSLGASGSLNEQFF.

The rearrangement uses TRBV5-4 and TRBJ2-7. CDR3 length equals 14 residues. Germline V gene lookup returns CDR1 SGHNT and CDR2 YYREEE (reference sequence). CDR3: CASSLAGSTYEQYF.

The chain couples TRBV18 to TRBJ2-1; TCRdb's D call, TRBD1, is unchecked because there is no DNA. CDR3 length equals 14 residues. Per the germline V gene, CDR1 is KGHSH and CDR2 is LQKENI. CDR3 sequence: CASSPKGGPNEQFF.

The J gene is TRBJ2-5, the V gene TRBV5-1. This CDR3 has 13 amino acids. The germline V gene has CDR1 SGHRS and CDR2 YFSETQ. CDR3 loop: CASSLEYGETQYF.

The chain joins TRBV15 to TRBJ2-2; TCRdb selects TRBD1, and the lack of DNA leaves this call unchecked. The CDR3 sequence is 17 residues long. Germline V lookup: CDR1 LNHNV, CDR2 YYDKDF (reference sequence). The CDR3 protein is CATSRDPGTVFTGELFF.

The chain employs TRBV29-1 and TRBJ1-2; TCRdb indicates TRBD1, and absent DNA this call remains unverified. The CDR3 sequence is 13 residues long. The germline CDR1 and CDR2 sequences are SQVTM and ANQGSEA. This CDR3 reads CSVPNPLSYGYTF.

The chain combines TRBV5-5 with TRBJ2-7. The length of the CDR3 is 16 residues. Germline V gene lookup returns CDR1 SGHKS and CDR2 YYEKEE (reference sequence). The CDR3 spells CASSLSEVTSSYEQYF.

The V gene is TRBV6-1, the J gene TRBJ2-3; without DNA, the TCRdb call of TRBD2 cannot be checked. In germline, CDR1 is MNHNS, CDR2 SASEGT. The CDR3 is 15 amino acids. CDR3 sequence: CASSALAGGTDTQYF.

The chain joins TRBV12-3 or TRBV12-4 to TRBJ2-6; TCRdb's D gene call, TRBD2, goes unchecked for lack of DNA. The CDR3 length is 17 residues. The CDR3 loop reads CASSFQGLSSGANVLTF.

The chain joins TRBV12-3 or TRBV12-4 to TRBJ2-1; TCRdb calls TRBD2, which cannot be checked without DNA. This CDR3 spans 19 amino acids. CDR3 protein: CASSRGTPVRHRSYNEQFF.

The CDR3: CASSLAPKRGVAQYF. This chain connects TRBV7-6 to TRBJ2-5; the TCRdb D gene call, TRBD2, has no DNA to confirm it. The CDR3 has 15 amino acids. Germline V gene lookup returns CDR1 SGHVS and CDR2 FNYEAQ.

The chain combines TRBV3-1 with TRBJ2-1. The CDR3 consists of 12 residues. Germline lookup yields CDR1 LGHDT and CDR2 YNNKEL (reference sequence). The CDR3 protein is CASSLPDNEQFF.

The chain links TRBV6-4 to TRBJ1-1. This CDR3 contains 14 residues. Germline CDR1 is MRHNA and CDR2 is SNTAGT. CDR3 amino acids: CASSDSGSETEAFF.

The J gene is TRBJ1-5, the V gene TRBV23-1; TCRdb's D gene call, TRBD1, goes unchecked for lack of DNA. TRBV23-1 belongs to the ORF category, with a function that is uncertain. CDR3 length equals 16 residues. CDR3 in amino acids: CASSRARPPKDQPQHF.

The J gene is TRBJ2-1, the V gene TRBV27; TCRdb reports TRBD2, a call that lacks DNA to check it against. This CDR3 has 15 amino acids. The germline V gene has CDR1 MNHEY and CDR2 SMNVEV (reference sequence). The CDR3 here is CASSQLAGNFREQFF.

The V and J genes are TRBV5-6 and TRBJ1-3. Germline lookup yields CDR1 SGHDT and CDR2 YYEEEE. This CDR3 is built from 16 residues. The CDR3 sequence is CASSLQVTFSGNTIYF.